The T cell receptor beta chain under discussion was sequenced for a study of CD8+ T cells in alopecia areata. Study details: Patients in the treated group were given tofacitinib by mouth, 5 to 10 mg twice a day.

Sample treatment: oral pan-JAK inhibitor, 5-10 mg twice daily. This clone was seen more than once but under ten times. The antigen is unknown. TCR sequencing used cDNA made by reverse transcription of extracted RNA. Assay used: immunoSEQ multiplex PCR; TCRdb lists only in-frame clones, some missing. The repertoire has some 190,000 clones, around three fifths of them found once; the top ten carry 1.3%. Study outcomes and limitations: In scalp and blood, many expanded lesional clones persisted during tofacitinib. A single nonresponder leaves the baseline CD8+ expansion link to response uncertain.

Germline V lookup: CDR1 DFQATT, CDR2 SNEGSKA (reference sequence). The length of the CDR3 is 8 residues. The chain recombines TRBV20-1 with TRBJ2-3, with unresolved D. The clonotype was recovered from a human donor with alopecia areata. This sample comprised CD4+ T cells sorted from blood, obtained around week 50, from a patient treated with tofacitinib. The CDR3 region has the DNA TGCAAGGCAGATACGCAGTATTTT. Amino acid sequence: CKADTQYF.